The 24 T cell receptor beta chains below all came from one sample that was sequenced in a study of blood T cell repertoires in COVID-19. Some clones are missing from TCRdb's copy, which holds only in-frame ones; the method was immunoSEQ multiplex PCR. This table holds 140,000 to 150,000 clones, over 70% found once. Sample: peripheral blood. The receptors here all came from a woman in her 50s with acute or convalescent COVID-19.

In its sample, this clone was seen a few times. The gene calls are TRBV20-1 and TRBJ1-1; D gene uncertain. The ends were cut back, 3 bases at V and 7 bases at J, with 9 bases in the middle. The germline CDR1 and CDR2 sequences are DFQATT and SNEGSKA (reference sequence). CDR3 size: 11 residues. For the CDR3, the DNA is TGCAGTGCTAGCAGCGGGCATGAAGCTTTCTTT. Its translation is CSASSGHEAFF.

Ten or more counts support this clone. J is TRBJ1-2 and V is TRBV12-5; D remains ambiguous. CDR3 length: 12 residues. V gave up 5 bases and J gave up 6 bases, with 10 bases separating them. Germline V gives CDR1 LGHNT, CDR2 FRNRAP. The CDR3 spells CASGPGEDGYTF. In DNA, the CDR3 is TGTGCTAGTGGTCCGGGAGAGGATGGCTACACCTTC.

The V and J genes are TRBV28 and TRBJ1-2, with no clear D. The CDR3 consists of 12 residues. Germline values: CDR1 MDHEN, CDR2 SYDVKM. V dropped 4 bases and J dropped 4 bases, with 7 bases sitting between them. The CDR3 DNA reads TGTGCCAGCAGTTCGACAACCTATGGCTACACCTTC. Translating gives CASSSTTYGYTF.

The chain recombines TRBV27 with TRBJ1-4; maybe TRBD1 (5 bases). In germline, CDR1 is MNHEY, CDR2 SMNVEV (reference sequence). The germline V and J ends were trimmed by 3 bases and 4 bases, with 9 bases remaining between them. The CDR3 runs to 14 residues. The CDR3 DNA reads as TGTGCCAGCAGTTTTGGGGCCCATAATGAAAAACTGTTTTTT. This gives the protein CASSFGAHNEKLFF.

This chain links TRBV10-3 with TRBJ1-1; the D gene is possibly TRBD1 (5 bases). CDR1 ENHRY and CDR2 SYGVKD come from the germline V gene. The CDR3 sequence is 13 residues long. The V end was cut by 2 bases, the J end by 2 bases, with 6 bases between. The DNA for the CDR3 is TGTGCCATCAGTGAGCAGGGTAACACTGAAGCTTTCTTT. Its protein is CAISEQGNTEAFF.

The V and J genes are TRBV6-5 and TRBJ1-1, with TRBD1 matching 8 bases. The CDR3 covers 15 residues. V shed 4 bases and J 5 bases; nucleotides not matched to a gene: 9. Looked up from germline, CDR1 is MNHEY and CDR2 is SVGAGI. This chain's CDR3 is CASSLLNRGRTEAFF. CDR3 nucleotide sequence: TGTGCCAGCAGTTTATTAAACAGGGGGAGGACTGAAGCTTTCTTT.

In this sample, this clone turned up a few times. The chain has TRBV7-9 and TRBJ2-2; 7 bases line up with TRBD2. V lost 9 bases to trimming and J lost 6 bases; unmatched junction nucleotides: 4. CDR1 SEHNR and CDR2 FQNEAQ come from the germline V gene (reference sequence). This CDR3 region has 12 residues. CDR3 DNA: TGTGCCAGGACTAGCCCGGCCGGGGAGCTGTTTTTT. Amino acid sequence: CARTSPAGELFF. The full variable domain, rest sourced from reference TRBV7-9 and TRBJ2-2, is DTGVSQNPRHKITKRGQNVTFRCDPISEHNRLYWYRQTLGQGPEFLTYFQNEAQLEKSRLLSDRFSAERPKGSFSTLEIQRTEQGDSAMYLCARTSPAGELFFGEGSRLTVL.

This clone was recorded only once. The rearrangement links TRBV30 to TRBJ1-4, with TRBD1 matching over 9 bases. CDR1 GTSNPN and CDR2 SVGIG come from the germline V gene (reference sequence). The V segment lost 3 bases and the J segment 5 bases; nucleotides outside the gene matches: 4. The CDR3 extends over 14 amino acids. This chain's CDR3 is CAWRPDRGNEKLFF. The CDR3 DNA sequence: TGTGCCTGGAGGCCGGACAGGGGCAATGAAAAACTGTTTTTT.

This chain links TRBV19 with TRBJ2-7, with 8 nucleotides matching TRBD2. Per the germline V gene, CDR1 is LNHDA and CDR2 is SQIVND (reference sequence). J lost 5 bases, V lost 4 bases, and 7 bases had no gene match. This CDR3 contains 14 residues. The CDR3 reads CASSRVGGVDEQYF. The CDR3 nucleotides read TGTGCCAGTAGTAGGGTCGGGGGGGTCGACGAGCAGTACTTC.

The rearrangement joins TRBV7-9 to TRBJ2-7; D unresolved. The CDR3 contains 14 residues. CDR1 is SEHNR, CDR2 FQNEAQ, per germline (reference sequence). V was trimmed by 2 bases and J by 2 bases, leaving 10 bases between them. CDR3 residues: CASSLRLETYEQYF. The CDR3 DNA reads TGTGCCAGCAGCTTAAGGCTAGAAACCTACGAGCAGTACTTC.

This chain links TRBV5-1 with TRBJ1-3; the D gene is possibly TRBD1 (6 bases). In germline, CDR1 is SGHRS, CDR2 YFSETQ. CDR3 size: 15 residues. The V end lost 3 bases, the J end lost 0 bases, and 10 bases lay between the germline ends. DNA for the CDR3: TGCGCCAGCAGCTCCCCGGACAGCTCTGGAAACACCATATATTTT. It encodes CASSSPDSSGNTIYF.

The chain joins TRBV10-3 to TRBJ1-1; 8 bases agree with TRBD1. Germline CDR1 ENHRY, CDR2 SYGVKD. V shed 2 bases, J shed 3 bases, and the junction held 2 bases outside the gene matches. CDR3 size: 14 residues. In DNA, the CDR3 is TGTGCCATCAGTGAGACAGGGGGAGACACTGAAGCTTTCTTT. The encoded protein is CAISETGGDTEAFF.

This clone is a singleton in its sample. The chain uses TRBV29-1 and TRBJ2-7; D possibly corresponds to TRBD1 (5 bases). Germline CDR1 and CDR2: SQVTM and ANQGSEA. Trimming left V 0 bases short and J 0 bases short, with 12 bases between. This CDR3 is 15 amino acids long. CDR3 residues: CSVEEGHSSSYEQYF. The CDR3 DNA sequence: TGCAGCGTTGAAGAGGGGCACTCGAGCTCCTACGAGCAGTACTTC.

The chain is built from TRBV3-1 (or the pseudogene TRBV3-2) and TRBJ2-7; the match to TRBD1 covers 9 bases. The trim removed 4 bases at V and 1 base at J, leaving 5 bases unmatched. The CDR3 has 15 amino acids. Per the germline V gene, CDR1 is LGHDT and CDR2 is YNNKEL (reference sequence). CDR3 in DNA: TGTGCCAGCAGCCGAGCGGGACAGGGATCCTACGAGCAGTACTTC. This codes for CASSRAGQGSYEQYF.

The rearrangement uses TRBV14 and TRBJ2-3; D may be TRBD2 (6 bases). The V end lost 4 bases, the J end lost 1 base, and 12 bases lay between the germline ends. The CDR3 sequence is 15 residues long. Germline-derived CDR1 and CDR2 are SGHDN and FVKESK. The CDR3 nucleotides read TGTGCCAGCAGCCTACCGGGAGTGGGCACAGATACGCAGTATTTT. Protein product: CASSLPGVGTDTQYF.

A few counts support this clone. CDR3 amino acids: CASRYHTGTDTQYF. As DNA, the CDR3 is TGTGCCAGCAGATACCACACAGGGACAGATACGCAGTATTTT. The V call is TRBV13, the J call TRBJ2-3; the D gene is possibly TRBD1 (6 bases). The ends were cut back, 6 bases at V and 3 bases at J, with 13 bases in the middle. Per the germline V gene, CDR1 is PRHDT and CDR2 is FYEKMQ (reference sequence). The CDR3 loop spans 14 amino acids. Complete variable domain (other parts from reference TRBV13 and TRBJ2-3): AAGVIQSPRHLIKEKRETATLKCYPIPRHDTVYWYQQGPGQDPQFLISFYEKMQSDKGSIPDRFSAQQFSDYHSELNMSSLELGDSALYFCASRYHTGTDTQYFGPGTRLTVL.

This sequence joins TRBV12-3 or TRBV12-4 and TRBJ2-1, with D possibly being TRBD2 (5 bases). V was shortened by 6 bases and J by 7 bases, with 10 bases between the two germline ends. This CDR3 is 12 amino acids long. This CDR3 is CASSPSLNEQFF. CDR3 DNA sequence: TGTGCCAGCAGCCCTAGCCTGAATGAGCAGTTCTTC.

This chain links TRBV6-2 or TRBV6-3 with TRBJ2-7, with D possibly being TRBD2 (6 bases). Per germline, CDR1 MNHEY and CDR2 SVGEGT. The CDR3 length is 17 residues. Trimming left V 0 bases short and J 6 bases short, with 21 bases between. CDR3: CASSYSVIAVSYGEQYF. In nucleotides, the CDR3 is TGTGCCAGCAGTTACTCGGTGATAGCGGTATCCTACGGCGAGCAGTACTTC.

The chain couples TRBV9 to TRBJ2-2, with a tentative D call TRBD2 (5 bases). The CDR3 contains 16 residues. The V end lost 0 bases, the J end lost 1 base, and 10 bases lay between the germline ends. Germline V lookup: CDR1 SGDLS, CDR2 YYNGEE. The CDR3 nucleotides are TGTGCCAGCAGCGTAGTCGGACTCCAGAACACCGGGGAGCTGTTTTTT. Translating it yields CASSVVGLQNTGELFF.

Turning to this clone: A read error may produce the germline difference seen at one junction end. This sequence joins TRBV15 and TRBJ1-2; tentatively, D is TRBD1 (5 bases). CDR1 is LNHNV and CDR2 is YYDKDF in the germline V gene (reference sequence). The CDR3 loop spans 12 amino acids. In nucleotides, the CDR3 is TGTGCCACCAGCAGAGATCGATCGGGGGGAGCCTTC. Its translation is CATSRDRSGGAF.

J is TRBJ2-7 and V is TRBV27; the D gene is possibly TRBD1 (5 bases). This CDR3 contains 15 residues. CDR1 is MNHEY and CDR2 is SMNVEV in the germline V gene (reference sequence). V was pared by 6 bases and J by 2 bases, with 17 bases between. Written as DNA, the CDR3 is TGTGCCAGCAGCGCCCAGGGTGTGGGGACCTACGAGCAGTACTTC. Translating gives CASSAQGVGTYEQYF.

As DNA, the CDR3 is TGTGCCAGCAGCCCCCAAGGGCTAGCGGGAGACACCGGGGAGCTGTTTTTT. It yields the protein CASSPQGLAGDTGELFF. J is TRBJ2-2 and V is TRBV9; 10 bases are shared with TRBD2. Germline CDR1 is SGDLS and CDR2 is YYNGEE. This CDR3 contains 17 residues. Losses at the gene ends were 4 bases for V and 3 bases for J; bases not matched to a gene: 9.

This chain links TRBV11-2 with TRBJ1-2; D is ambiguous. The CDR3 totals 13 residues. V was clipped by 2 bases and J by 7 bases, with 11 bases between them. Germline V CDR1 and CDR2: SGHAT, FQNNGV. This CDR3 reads CASSLREGSGYTF. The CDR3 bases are TGTGCCAGCAGCTTACGGGAGGGAAGTGGCTACACCTTC. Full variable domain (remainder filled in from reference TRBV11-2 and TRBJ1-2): EAGVAQSPRYKIIEKRQSVAFWCNPISGHATLYWYQQILGQGPKLLIQFQNNGVVDDSQLPKDRFSAERLKGVDSTLKIQPAKLEDSAVYLCASSLREGSGYTFGSGTRLTVV.

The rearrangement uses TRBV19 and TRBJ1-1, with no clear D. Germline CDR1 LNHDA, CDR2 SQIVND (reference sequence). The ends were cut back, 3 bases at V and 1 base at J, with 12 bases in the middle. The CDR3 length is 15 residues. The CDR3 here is CASSIAAAPNTEAFF. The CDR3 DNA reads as TGTGCCAGTAGTATTGCTGCGGCCCCGAACACTGAAGCTTTCTTT.